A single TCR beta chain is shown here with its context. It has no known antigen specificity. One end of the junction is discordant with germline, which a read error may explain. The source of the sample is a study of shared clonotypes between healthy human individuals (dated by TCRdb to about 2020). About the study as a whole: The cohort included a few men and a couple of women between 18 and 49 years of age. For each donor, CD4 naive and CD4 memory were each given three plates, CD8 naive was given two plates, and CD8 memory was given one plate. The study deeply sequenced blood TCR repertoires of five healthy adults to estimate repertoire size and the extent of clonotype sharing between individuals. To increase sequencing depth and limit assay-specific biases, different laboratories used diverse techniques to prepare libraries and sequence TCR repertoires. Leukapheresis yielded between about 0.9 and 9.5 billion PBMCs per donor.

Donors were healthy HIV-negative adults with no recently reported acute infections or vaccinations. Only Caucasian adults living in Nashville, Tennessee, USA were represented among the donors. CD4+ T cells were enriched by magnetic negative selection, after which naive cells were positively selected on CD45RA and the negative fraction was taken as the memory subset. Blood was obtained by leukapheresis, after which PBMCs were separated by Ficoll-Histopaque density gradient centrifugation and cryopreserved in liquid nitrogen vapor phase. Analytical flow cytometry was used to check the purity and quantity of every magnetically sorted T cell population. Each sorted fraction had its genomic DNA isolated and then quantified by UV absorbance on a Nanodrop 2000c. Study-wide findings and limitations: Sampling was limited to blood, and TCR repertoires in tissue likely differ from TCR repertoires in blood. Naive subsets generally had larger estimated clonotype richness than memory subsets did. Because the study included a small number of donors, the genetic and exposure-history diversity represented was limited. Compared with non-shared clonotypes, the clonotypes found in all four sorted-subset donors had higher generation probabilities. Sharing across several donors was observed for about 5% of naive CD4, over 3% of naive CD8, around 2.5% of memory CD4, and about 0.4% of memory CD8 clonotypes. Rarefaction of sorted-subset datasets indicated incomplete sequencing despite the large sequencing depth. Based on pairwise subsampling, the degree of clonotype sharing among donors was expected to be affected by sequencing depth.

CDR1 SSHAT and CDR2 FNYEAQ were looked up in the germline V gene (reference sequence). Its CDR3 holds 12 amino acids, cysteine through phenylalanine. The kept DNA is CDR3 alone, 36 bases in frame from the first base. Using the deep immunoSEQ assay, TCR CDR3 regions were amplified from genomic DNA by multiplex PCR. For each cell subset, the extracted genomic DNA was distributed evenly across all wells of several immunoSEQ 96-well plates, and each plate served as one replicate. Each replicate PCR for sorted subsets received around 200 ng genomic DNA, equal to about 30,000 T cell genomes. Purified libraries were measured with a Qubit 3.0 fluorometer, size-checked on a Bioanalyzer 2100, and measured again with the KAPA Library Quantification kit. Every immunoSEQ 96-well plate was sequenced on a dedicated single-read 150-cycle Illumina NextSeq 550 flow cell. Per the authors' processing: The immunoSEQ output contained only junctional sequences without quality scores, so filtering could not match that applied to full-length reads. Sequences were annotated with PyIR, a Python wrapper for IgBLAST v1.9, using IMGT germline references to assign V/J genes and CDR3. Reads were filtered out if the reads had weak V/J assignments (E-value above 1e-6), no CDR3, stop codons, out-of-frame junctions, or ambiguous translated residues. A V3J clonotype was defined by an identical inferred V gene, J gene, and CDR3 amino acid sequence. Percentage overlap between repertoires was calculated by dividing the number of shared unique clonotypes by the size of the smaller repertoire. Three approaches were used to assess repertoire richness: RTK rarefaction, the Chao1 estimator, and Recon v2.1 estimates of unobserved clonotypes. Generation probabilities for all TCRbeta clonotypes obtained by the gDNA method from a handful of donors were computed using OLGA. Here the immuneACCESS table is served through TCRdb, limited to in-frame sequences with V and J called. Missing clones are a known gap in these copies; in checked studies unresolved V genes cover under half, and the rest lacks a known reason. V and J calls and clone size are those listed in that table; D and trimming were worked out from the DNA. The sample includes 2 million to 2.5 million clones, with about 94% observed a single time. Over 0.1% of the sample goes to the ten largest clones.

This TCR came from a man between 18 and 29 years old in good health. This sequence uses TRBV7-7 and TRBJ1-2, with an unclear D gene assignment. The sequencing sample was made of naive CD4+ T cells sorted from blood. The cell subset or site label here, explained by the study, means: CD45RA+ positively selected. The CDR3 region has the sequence CASSVPDDGYTF. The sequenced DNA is TGTGCTAGCAGCGTCCCAGACGATGGCTACACCTTC. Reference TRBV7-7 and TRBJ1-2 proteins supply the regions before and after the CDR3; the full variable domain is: GAGVSQSPRYKVTKRGQDVTLRCDPISSHATLYWYQQALGQGPEFLTYFNYEAQPDKSGLPSDRFSAERPEGSISTLTIQRTEQRDSAMYRCASSVPDDGYTFGSGTRLTVV.